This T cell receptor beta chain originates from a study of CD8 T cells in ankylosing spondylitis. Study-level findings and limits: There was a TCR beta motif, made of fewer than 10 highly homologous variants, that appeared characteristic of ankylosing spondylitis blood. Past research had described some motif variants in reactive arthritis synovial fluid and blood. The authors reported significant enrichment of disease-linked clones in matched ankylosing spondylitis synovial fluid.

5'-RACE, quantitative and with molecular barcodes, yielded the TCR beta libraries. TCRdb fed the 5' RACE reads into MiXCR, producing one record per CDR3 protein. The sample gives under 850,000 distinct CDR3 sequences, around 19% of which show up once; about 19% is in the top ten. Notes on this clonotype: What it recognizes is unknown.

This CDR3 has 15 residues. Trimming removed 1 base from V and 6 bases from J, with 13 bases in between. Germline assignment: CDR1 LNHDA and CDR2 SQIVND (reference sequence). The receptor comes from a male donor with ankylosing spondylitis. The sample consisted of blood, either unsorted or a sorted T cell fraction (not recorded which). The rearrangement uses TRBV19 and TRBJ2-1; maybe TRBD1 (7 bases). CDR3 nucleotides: TGTGCCAGTAGTATAGTGACAGGGAGGTCCAATGAGCAGTTCTTC. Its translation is CASSIVTGRSNEQFF.